This TCR beta chain was observed in a study of control samples from healthy donors and cancer patients. Per germline, CDR1 SGDLS and CDR2 YYNGEE. V was pared by 3 bases and J by 6 bases, with 15 bases between. The CDR3 runs to 14 residues. TCRdb's copy holds only in-frame clones and misses some; the assay was immunoSEQ multiplex PCR. The sample holds about 160,000 clones; approximately 90% are singletons and the top ten take approximately 12%. This receptor was obtained from a man aged 30-40 years in good health. The specimen was blood. The chain links TRBV9 to TRBJ1-2; D may be TRBD1 (5 bases). The CDR3 DNA reads TGTGCCAGCAGCGCAGCGGGGGGGGAGGATGGCTACACCTTC. Amino acids: CASSAAGGEDGYTF.